The present TCR beta chain was sequenced within a study of cytomegalovirus exposure and HLA in healthy donors. Study conclusions and caveats: Some V segments (TRBV6-2 and TRBV6-3 among them) were excluded as indistinguishable. According to an earlier analysis, most TCR beta V segments yielded productive rearrangements about 87% or about 30% of the time.

Germline-derived CDR1 and CDR2 are MNHEY and SVGAGI. V gave up 6 bases and J gave up 4 bases, with 18 bases separating them. The CDR3 loop spans 15 amino acids. 13 Jbeta primers and 60 Vbeta primers were used for the PCR. Generated by immunoSEQ multiplex PCR, the TCRdb table keeps only in-frame clones and is missing some. The data show roughly 110,000 clones, 73% seen once. Points on this clone: Its target is not known.

The sequenced sample was PBMCs. The genes are TRBV6-5 and TRBJ1-1; no reliable D call. The sequence was collected from a man aged 30 to 39 in good health and CMV-seronegative. The CDR3 here is CASSPPGMGVTEAFF. DNA of the CDR3: TGTGCCAGCAGCCCCCCGGGGATGGGCGTCACTGAAGCTTTCTTT.